Listed below are T cell receptor beta chains from one sample, sequenced in a study of OX40 agonist ivuxolimab in advanced cancers. Generated by immunoSEQ multiplex PCR, the TCRdb table keeps only in-frame clones and is missing some. The sample consists of some 70,000 clones, about 84% of them appearing once. Sample: CD4+ or CD8+ T cells sorted from blood, taken in a trial of the OX40 agonist ivuxolimab. These receptors were taken from an adult with an advanced solid tumor such as melanoma, head and neck, liver or kidney cancer. CDR3s include the opening cysteine and the closing phenylalanine or tryptophan. A D gene is named only where the DNA matches it firmly. The size entry is marked missing in some rows and otherwise reads once, few, many or a size class.

d_call	cdr3_length	v_call	clone_size	j_call	cdr3_nt	cdr3_aa
-	14	TRBV5-1	many	TRBJ1-1	TGCGCCAGCAGCTTACCTGGACCGAACACTGAAGCTTTCTTT	CASSLPGPNTEAFF
TRBD1	14	TRBV25-1	-	TRBJ2-7	TGTGCCAGCAGTGACGGGACAGGGATAGTCGAGCAGTACTTC	CASSDGTGIVEQYF
-	13	TRBV4-2	-	TRBJ1-2	TGTGCCAGCAGCTTGGACAGAAACTATGGCTACACCTTC	CASSLDRNYGYTF
TRBD1	13	TRBV2	few	TRBJ1-2	TGTGCCAGCAGCCCAGGGGGCGCGGGAGGCTACACCTTC	CASSPGGAGGYTF
TRBD2	13	TRBV7-3	-	TRBJ2-1	TGTGCCAGCAGTCGGGGAGGGGACAATGAGCAGTTCTTC	CASSRGGDNEQFF
TRBD1	16	TRBV18	-	TRBJ2-2	TGTGCCAGCTCACCACAGGGGGCGCTGAACACCGGGGAGCTGTTTTTT	CASSPQGALNTGELFF
-	16	TRBV4-1	-	TRBJ1-6	TGCGCCAGCAGCCAAGATTCGTCGGGGGTTGGTTCACCCCTCCACTTT	CASSQDSSGVGSPLHF
-	18	TRBV9	-	TRBJ2-2	TGTGCCAGCACCTGGAACCAGGGACCTACTGGCAACACCGGGGAGCTGTTTTTT	CASTWNQGPTGNTGELFF
-	14	TRBV29-1	-	TRBJ2-3	TGCAGCGGTGCCGGTTACTCTGACACAGATACGCAGTATTTT	CSGAGYSDTDTQYF
-	14	TRBV7-9	-	TRBJ2-3	TGTGCCAGCAGCTTAGGGGGATCGGGAGATACGCAGTATTTT	CASSLGGSGDTQYF
TRBD1	14	TRBV7-2	-	TRBJ1-5	TGTGCCAGCAGCTCGCCAGGGGGCTTTCAGCCCCAGCATTTT	CASSSPGGFQPQHF
-	12	TRBV18	-	TRBJ1-1	TGTGCCAGCTCACACACCGACCGTGAAGCTTTCTTT	CASSHTDREAFF
-	14	TRBV30	-	TRBJ1-6	TGTGCCTGGAGCATTACCCGGGGTCGGTCACCCCTCCACTTT	CAWSITRGRSPLHF
TRBD1	16	TRBV7-9	-	TRBJ1-4	TGTGCCAGCAGCGCCGAGACAGGGGGCGAAGAAGAAAAACTGTTTTTT	CASSAETGGEEEKLFF
TRBD1	12	TRBV7-9	-	TRBJ2-1	TGTGCCAGCAGCACCGGGACAGGGTTGCAGTTCTTC	CASSTGTGLQFF
-	14	TRBV7-2	few	TRBJ1-1	TGTGCCAGCAGCCCCGGTCCGGCGAACACTGAAGCTTTCTTT	CASSPGPANTEAFF
-	13	TRBV2	few	TRBJ2-3	TGTGCCAGCAGGCCCTGGATCACAGATACGCAGTATTTT	CASRPWITDTQYF
-	15	TRBV23-1	-	TRBJ2-3	TGCGCCAGCCCCCTAGGTCTACCGCCAACAGATACGCAGTATTTT	CASPLGLPPTDTQYF
TRBD2	15	TRBV7-6	few	TRBJ2-5	TGTGCCAGCAGCTGGGGACTAGCGGGGATGGAGACCCAGTACTTC	CASSWGLAGMETQYF
-	14	TRBV28	-	TRBJ2-5	TGTGCCAGCAGGAAGTCCGGGGGGCGAGAGACCCAGTACTTC	CASRKSGGRETQYF
-	14	TRBV6-1	-	TRBJ1-1	TGTGCCAGCGGGGAAACTCACAGGGCCACTGAAGCTTTCTTT	CASGETHRATEAFF
TRBD1	17	TRBV4-1	-	TRBJ1-4	TGCGCCAGCAGCTACGGGACAGGGGCTGCAACTAATGAAAAACTGTTTTTT	CASSYGTGAATNEKLFF
-	15	TRBV19	-	TRBJ1-2	TGTGCCAGTAGTCGGTCGGGGTACTCTAACTATGGCTACACCTTC	CASSRSGYSNYGYTF
TRBD1	14	TRBV2	-	TRBJ1-1	TGTGCCAGCAGTGCCTTTACAGGGGGCACTGAAGCTTTCTTT	CASSAFTGGTEAFF
-	18	TRBV12-5	-	TRBJ2-1	TGTGCTAGTGGTTTGGTACGAGTCGTCGGGGACCGAGACAATGAGCAGTTCTTC	CASGLVRVVGDRDNEQFF
-	16	TRBV7-2	few	TRBJ1-5	TGTGCCAGCAGCTTAGACGGGGCTTATAGCAATCAGCCCCAGCATTTT	CASSLDGAYSNQPQHF
-	14	TRBV21-1	-	TRBJ1-5	TGTGCCGTCCGACGCGGGCAGGAGAATCAGCCCCAGCATTTT	CAVRRGQENQPQHF
-	15	TRBV19	few	TRBJ1-5	TGTGCCTCTAAGGCAGGCCAATATCTCAATCAGCCCCAGCATTTT	CASKAGQYLNQPQHF
-	16	TRBV7-9	once	TRBJ2-3	TGTGCCAGCAGCACCCTAGGGGGTGGAGCGGGAGATACGCAGTATTTT	CASSTLGGGAGDTQYF
TRBD2	13	TRBV11-2	-	TRBJ2-1	TGTGCCAGCAGCTTAGTTGGGGGGGTCGAGCAGTTCTTC	CASSLVGGVEQFF
-	13	TRBV2	once	TRBJ2-1	TGTGCCAGCAGTGCCTTAGCCTACAATGAGCAGTTCTTC	CASSALAYNEQFF
-	16	TRBV29-1	-	TRBJ2-1	TGCAGCGGCGCAATTACAGCGGGTAGCTCCTACAATGAGCAGTTCTTC	CSGAITAGSSYNEQFF
-	16	TRBV4-1	-	TRBJ2-6	TGCGCCAGCAGCCAGGGACCTTCTACCGGGGCCAACGTCCTGACTTTC	CASSQGPSTGANVLTF
-	11	TRBV20-1	-	TRBJ1-2	TGCAGTGCTAGGGGTAGGGGTGGCTACACCTTC	CSARGRGGYTF
TRBD2	14	TRBV7-2	-	TRBJ2-7	TGTGCCAGCAGCTTAAGGGCGGGGGGAGACGAGCAGTACTTC	CASSLRAGGDEQYF
TRBD1	15	TRBV5-4	-	TRBJ2-7	TGTGCCAGCAGCACGAAACAGGGGGCGACCTACGAGCAGTACTTC	CASSTKQGATYEQYF
-	13	TRBV7-3	-	TRBJ2-2	TGTGCCAGCAGCCTTCAGCGAACCGGGGAGCTGTTTTTT	CASSLQRTGELFF
-	14	TRBV18	-	TRBJ2-5	TGTGCCAGCTCACCACCGACGGCCCGGGAGACCCAGTACTTC	CASSPPTARETQYF
-	13	TRBV30	once	TRBJ1-2	TGTGCCTGGAGTAGGACAGTTACCTATGGCTACACCTTC	CAWSRTVTYGYTF
-	14	TRBV4-1	-	TRBJ2-7	TGCGCCAGCAGCCAAGGACACGGAAACTACGAGCAGTACTTC	CASSQGHGNYEQYF
-	14	TRBV7-9	-	TRBJ1-1	TGTGCCAGCAGCTTAGAGGGCAGGGGTACTGAAGCTTTCTTT	CASSLEGRGTEAFF
-	13	TRBV2	-	TRBJ1-1	TGTGCCAGCAGCCGGGGCTTGAGCACTGAAGCTTTCTTT	CASSRGLSTEAFF
-	15	TRBV7-9	-	TRBJ2-2	TGTGCCAGCAGCCCTAGACTCGGGTTCACCGGGGAGCTGTTTTTT	CASSPRLGFTGELFF
-	11	TRBV10-1	-	TRBJ2-7	TGCGCCAGCAGCGGGATCTACGAGCAGTACTTC	CASSGIYEQYF
-	15	TRBV7-2	-	TRBJ1-4	TGTGCCAGCACCATTACGGGGGGGGCTAATGAAAAACTGTTTTTT	CASTITGGANEKLFF
TRBD2	14	TRBV6-5	-	TRBJ2-5	TGTGCCAGCAGTTACCGGTGGGGGGGGGAGACCCAGTACTTC	CASSYRWGGETQYF
TRBD1	16	TRBV18	-	TRBJ1-4	TGTGCCAGCTCATTTTCCGGGACAGATAACAATGAAAAACTGTTTTTT	CASSFSGTDNNEKLFF
-	14	TRBV6-1	-	TRBJ2-2	TGTGCCAGCGGTGACACCAGGAACACCGGGGAGCTGTTTTTT	CASGDTRNTGELFF
TRBD2	16	TRBV5-1	-	TRBJ2-3	TGCGCCAGCAGCCTGCTTAGCGGGCCAAGCACAGATACGCAGTATTTT	CASSLLSGPSTDTQYF
-	12	TRBV7-3	-	TRBJ2-2	TGTGCCAGCAGCCTCCTAGTGAGGGAGCTGTTTTTT	CASSLLVRELFF
-	13	TRBV7-2	once	TRBJ2-5	TGTGCCAGCAGCTTGGCAGGGGCGGAGACCCAGTACTTC	CASSLAGAETQYF
TRBD1	14	TRBV28	-	TRBJ1-4	TGTGCCAGCAGTTTCGGACAGGAGAATGAAAAACTGTTTTTT	CASSFGQENEKLFF
TRBD1	15	TRBV6-5	-	TRBJ1-3	TGTGCCAGCAGTCTCGACAGGGGGACTGGAAACACCATATATTTT	CASSLDRGTGNTIYF
-	12	TRBV7-3	-	TRBJ2-2	TGTGCCAGCTCAGGGCCCACCGGGGAGCTGTTTTTT	CASSGPTGELFF
-	15	TRBV7-2	few	TRBJ1-3	TGTGCCAGCAGCTTAGTAACAGGGCCTGGAAACACCATATATTTT	CASSLVTGPGNTIYF
-	14	TRBV7-2	-	TRBJ1-1	TGTGCCAGCAGCTTACTGCCCCGCGGGGCTGAAGCTTTCTTT	CASSLLPRGAEAFF
TRBD1	15	TRBV4-2	-	TRBJ2-1	TGTGCCAGCAGCTCACAGGGGGCGCGGGCGGATGAGCAGTTCTTC	CASSSQGARADEQFF